The 16 T cell receptor beta chains given below trace back to one sample, sequenced in a study of T-cell reconstitution after alpha-beta-depleted transplantation in children. Unique molecular identifiers were built into the TCRbeta library. TCRdb fed the PCR reads into MiXCR, producing one record per CDR3 protein. The table lists about 220,000 distinct CDR3 sequences, approximately 17% of them singletons, with 40% to 50% in the top ten. The material was PBMCs, mostly from graft donor cells, obtained 360 days after TCRalphabeta/CD19-depleted stem cell transplant. These receptors came from a male patient between 2 and 15 years old who had a stem cell transplant for acute lymphoblastic leukemia, so the T cells may come from the graft donor.

This clonotype was observed a handful of times. The rearrangement links TRBV5-1 to TRBJ2-7; maybe TRBD1 (6 bases). This CDR3 is 15 amino acids long. Germline V CDR1 and CDR2: SGHRS, YFSETQ. V was cut by 1 base and J by 5 bases, with 16 bases left in between. The CDR3 DNA follows: TGCGCCAGCAGCTTGCGACAGGTAGACGTCCACGAGCAGTACTTC. This sequence encodes CASSLRQVDVHEQYF.

J is TRBJ2-5 and V is TRBV6-1; 7 nucleotides line up with TRBD1. Germline CDR1 reads MNHNS; CDR2 reads SASEGT. Trimming at V came to 5 bases and at J to 7 bases, leaving 22 bases not matched to a gene. This CDR3 has 18 residues. The CDR3 loop is CASSPELRQGVPRGTQYF. CDR3 bases: TGTGCCAGCAGTCCGGAACTACGACAGGGCGTCCCTAGAGGGACCCAGTACTTC.

The J gene is TRBJ1-4, the V gene TRBV5-1; weak D call: TRBD1 (6 bases). Trimming left V 4 bases short and J 0 bases short, with 13 bases between. The CDR3 is 16 residues long. The germline V gene encodes CDR1 SGHRS and CDR2 YFSETQ. The chain's CDR3 is CASSDGQTATNEKLFF. CDR3 coding DNA: TGCGCCAGCAGCGACGGACAGACTGCAACTAATGAAAAACTGTTTTTT.

The J gene is TRBJ2-2, the V gene TRBV28; 10 bases fit TRBD2. Germline V gene data show CDR1 as MDHEN and CDR2 as SYDVKM. This CDR3 contains 16 residues. V lost 5 bases and J lost 3; bases outside the gene matches: 6. CDR3 sequence reads: CASSVTSGAYTGELFF. The CDR3 nucleotides are TGTGCCAGCAGTGTCACTAGCGGGGCCTACACCGGGGAGCTGTTTTTT.

The V call is TRBV12-3 or TRBV12-4, the J call TRBJ1-2; the D gene is possibly TRBD1 (5 bases). This CDR3 spans 15 amino acids. The germline V and J ends were trimmed by 3 bases and 2 bases, with 13 bases remaining between them. The DNA for the CDR3 is TGTGCCAGCAGTTTGGCAGGGCCGGTGAACTATGGCTACACCTTC. This gives the protein CASSLAGPVNYGYTF.

V usage is TRBV29-1 and J usage is TRBJ2-5; 11 bases match TRBD1. This CDR3 region has 14 residues. J was trimmed by 5 bases and V by 6 bases; bases with no gene match: 8. Germline V gives CDR1 SQVTM, CDR2 ANQGSEA. The CDR3: CSVSGTGGWETQYF. CDR3 sequence (DNA): TGCAGCGTCTCCGGGACAGGGGGATGGGAGACCCAGTACTTC.

The chain employs TRBV5-6 and TRBJ2-7, with a possible D match to TRBD1 (6 bases). Germline V lookup: CDR1 SGHDT, CDR2 YYEEEE. Trimming stripped 3 bases from V and 6 bases from J, with 19 bases between. CDR3 size: 15 residues. The CDR3 is CASSYGTNRPGEQYF. In nucleotides, the CDR3 is TGTGCCAGCAGCTACGGGACAAACCGTCCCGGCGAGCAGTACTTC.

The chain is built from TRBV19 and TRBJ1-1; D not resolved. The CDR3 loop spans 13 amino acids. Germline V CDR1 and CDR2: LNHDA, SQIVND (reference sequence). Trimming left V 10 bases short and J 0 bases short, with 12 bases between. CDR3 in DNA: TGTGCCACTATTTCTAAGGTGAACACTGAAGCTTTCTTT. It codes for CATISKVNTEAFF.

In this sample, this clonotype turned up a few times. The chain links TRBV20-1 to TRBJ2-1; TRBD1 matches at 9 bases. J was trimmed by 9 bases and V by 6 bases; bases with no gene match: 9. This CDR3 spans 13 amino acids. Germline values: CDR1 DFQATT, CDR2 SNEGSKA (reference sequence). The CDR3 coding sequence is TGCAGTGCGCCCGGGACAGGGAGCTTTGAGCAGTTCTTC. As protein: CSAPGTGSFEQFF.

CDR3 protein: CSAREVLTYQETQYF. In DNA form, the CDR3 reads TGCAGTGCTAGAGAGGTCTTGACTTACCAAGAGACCCAGTACTTC. This chain links TRBV20-1 with TRBJ2-5; D not resolved. The CDR3 length is 15 residues. The V end was cut by 0 bases, the J end by 0 bases, with 11 bases between. In germline, CDR1 is DFQATT, CDR2 SNEGSKA (reference sequence).

This clonotype was seen only once. The CDR3 DNA is TGTGCCAGCAGCCAAGTCCCGAGGGGGAGGGAGTACTTC. Translation gives CASSQVPRGREYF. The chain links TRBV3-1 to TRBJ2-7, with TRBD2 as a possible D gene (7 bases). The germline CDR1 and CDR2 sequences are LGHDT and YNNKEL (reference sequence). The CDR3 is 13 amino acids. V gave up 1 base and J gave up 11 bases, with 15 bases separating them.

The V call is TRBV7-8, the J call TRBJ2-1; 8 bases line up with TRBD2. Germline CDR1 and CDR2: SGHVS and FQNEAQ. The CDR3 loop spans 17 amino acids. The junction had 8 bases not matched to a gene; V was cut back by 0 bases and J by 4 bases. CDR3 sequence reads: CASSLAIGGAPYNEQFF. The DNA of the CDR3 is TGTGCCAGCAGCTTAGCGATCGGGGGGGCTCCATACAATGAGCAGTTCTTC.

The J gene is TRBJ2-3, the V gene TRBV11-2; 9 bases map to TRBD2. The CDR3 extends over 16 amino acids. Germline assignment: CDR1 SGHAT and CDR2 FQNNGV. The V segment lost 2 bases and the J segment 5 bases; nucleotides outside the gene matches: 8. CDR3 in DNA: TGTGCCAGCAGCTTAACGGCGGGGGGGCCAATAGATACGCAGTATTTT. Translation: CASSLTAGGPIDTQYF.

There are many counts of this clonotype. V is TRBV20-1 and J is TRBJ2-3; a weak D match, TRBD2 (6 bases). CDR1 is DFQATT, CDR2 SNEGSKA, per germline (reference sequence). This CDR3 contains 17 residues. Trimming removed 1 base at V and 5 bases at J, with 22 bases between. The CDR3 DNA sequence: TGCAGTGCTAGAGGGGACTCCCCGAGGGGATCTTTAGATACGCAGTATTTT. This codes for CSARGDSPRGSLDTQYF.

In the case of this clonotype: This clone may be a read error of a much larger clone one base away. V gene TRBV7-6 combines with J gene TRBJ2-2, with 9 bases aligning to TRBD2. The CDR3 has 14 residues. The V gene's germline CDR1 is SGHVS and CDR2 FNYEAQ. V shed 10 bases and J 2 bases; nucleotides not matched to a gene: 5. The CDR3 DNA follows: TGTGCCATCACGGGACTAGCCAACACCGGGGAGCTGTTTTTT. This sequence encodes CAITGLANTGELFF.

This clonotype came up once. This sequence joins TRBV7-2 and TRBJ2-3; a weak D match, TRBD2 (5 bases). V was cut by 1 base and J by 4 bases, with 9 bases left in between. Germline CDR1 and CDR2: SGHTA and FQGNSA. This CDR3 region has 14 residues. CDR3 nucleotide sequence: TGTGCCAGCAGCTTAGTCGCTAGCCCAGATACGCAGTATTTT. The encoded protein is CASSLVASPDTQYF. The full variable domain, with the rest looked up from reference TRBV7-2 and TRBJ2-3, is GAGVSQSPSNKVTEKGKDVELRCDPISGHTALYWYRQSLGQGLEFLIYFQGNSAPDKSGLPSDRFSAERTGGSVSTLTIQRTQQEDSAVYLCASSLVASPDTQYFGPGTRLTVL.